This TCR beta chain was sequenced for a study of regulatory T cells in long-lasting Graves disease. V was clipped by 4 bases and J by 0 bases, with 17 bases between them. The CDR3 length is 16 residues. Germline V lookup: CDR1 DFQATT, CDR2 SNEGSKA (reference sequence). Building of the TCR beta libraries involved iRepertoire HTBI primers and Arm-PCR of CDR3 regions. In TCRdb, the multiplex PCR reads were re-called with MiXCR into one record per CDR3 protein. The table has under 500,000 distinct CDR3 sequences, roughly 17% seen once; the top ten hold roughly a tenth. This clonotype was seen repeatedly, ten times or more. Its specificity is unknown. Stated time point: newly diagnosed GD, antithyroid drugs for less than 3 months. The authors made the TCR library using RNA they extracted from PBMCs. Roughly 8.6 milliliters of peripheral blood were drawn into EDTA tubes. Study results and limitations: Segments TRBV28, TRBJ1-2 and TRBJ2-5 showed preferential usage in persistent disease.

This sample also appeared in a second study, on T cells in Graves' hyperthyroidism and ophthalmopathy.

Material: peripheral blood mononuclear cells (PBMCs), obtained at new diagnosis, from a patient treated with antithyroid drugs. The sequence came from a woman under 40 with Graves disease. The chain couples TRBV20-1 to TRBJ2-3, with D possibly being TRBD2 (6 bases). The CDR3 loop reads CSATAGSPSSTDTQYF. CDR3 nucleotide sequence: TGCAGTGCTACAGCCGGGAGCCCCTCTAGCACAGATACGCAGTATTTT.